This TCR beta chain is drawn from a study of response to subunit inactivated influenza vaccine. Findings of the study overall: Authors suggested few new T cells are recruited by each seasonal influenza vaccination.

Using its own MiXCR run on the RT-PCR reads, TCRdb lists one record per CDR3 protein. The sample has approximately 530,000 distinct CDR3 sequences; roughly 7.9% are singletons. This clonotype occurred many times. The antigen is undetermined. The receptor was derived from a man aged 50-75 years who received an inactivated influenza vaccine. Sequencing used PBMCs from blood, obtained around 2 years after vaccination.

The CDR3 DNA is TGTGCCAGCAGCTTGACGGGGAACACTGAAGCTTTCTTT. It codes for CASSLTGNTEAFF. The rearrangement joins TRBV11-2 to TRBJ1-1; no reliable D call. Germline V gene data show CDR1 as SGHAT and CDR2 as FQNNGV. Trimming left V 3 bases short and J 1 base short, with 6 bases between. The CDR3 totals 13 residues.